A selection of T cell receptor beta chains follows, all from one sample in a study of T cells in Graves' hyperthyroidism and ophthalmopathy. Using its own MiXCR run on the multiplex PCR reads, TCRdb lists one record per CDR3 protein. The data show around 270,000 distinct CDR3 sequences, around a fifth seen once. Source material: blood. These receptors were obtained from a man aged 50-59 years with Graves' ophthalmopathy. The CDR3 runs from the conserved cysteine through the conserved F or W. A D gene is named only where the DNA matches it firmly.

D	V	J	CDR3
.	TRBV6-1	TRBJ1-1	CASSDRDLSEAFF
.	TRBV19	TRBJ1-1	CASSTGTSPGTEAFF
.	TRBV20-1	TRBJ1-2	CSARVPDRGNGYTF
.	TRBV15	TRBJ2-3	CATSWDRDYADTQYF
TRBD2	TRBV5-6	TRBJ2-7	CASSLGSGRSYEQYF
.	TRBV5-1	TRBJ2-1	CASSLEGWDEQFF
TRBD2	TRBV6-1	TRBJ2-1	CASSRREAGGPSEQFF
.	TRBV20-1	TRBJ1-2	CSAEGDYGYTF
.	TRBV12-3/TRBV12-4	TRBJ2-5	CASSPPGASLGETQYF
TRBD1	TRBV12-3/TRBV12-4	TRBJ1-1	CASSGQADYTEAFF
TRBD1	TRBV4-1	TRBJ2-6	CASSQVQGAGANVLTF
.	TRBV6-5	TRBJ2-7	CASSETGGDDEQYF
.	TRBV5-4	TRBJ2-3	CASSGEGRRTDTQYF
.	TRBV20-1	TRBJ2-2	CSAWDKNTGELFF
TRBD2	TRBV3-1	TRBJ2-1	CASSQTSGPYNEQFF
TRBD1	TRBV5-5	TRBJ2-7	CASSLTGTGVQRYEQYF
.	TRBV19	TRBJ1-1	CASSISGRSPRTFF
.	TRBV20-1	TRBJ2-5	CSAPPGLSLETQYF
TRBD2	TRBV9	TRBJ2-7	CASSSGGLAGVEQYF
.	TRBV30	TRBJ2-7	CAWSVAGGYEQYF
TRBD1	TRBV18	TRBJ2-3	CASSNGQGARHTQYF
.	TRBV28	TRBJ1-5	CASSFSRQGNQPQHF
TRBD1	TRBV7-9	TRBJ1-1	CASSFAAGQSLLNTEAFF